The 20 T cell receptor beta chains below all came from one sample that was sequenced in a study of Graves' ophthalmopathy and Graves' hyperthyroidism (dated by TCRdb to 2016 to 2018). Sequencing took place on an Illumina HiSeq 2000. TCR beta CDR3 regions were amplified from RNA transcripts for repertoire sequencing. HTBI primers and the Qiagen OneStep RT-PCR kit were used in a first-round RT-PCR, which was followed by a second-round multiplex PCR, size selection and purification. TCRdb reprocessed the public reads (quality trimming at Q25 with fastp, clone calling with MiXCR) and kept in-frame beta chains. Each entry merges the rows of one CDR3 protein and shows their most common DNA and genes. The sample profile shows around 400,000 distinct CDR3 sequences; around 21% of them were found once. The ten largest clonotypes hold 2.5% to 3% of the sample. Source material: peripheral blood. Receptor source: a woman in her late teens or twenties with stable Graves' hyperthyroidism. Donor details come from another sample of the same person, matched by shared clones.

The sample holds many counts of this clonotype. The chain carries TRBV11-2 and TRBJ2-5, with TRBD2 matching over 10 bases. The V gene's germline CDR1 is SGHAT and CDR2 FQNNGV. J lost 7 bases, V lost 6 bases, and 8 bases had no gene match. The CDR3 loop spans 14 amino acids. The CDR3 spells CASRLLAGTRTQYF. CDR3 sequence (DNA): TGTGCCAGCAGACTACTAGCGGGAACGAGGACCCAGTACTTC.

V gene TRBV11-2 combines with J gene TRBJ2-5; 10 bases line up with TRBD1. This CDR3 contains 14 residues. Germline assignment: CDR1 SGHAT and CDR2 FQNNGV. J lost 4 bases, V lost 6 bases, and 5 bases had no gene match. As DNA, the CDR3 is TGTGCCAGCAGTGGTCGGACAGGGGGAGAGACCCAGTACTTC. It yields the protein CASSGRTGGETQYF.

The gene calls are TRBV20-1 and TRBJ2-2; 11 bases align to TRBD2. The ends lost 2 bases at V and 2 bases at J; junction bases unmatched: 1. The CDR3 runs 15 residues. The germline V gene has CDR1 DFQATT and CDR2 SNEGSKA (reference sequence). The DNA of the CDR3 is TGCAGTGCTAGACTAGCGGGAGGTAACACCGGGGAGCTGTTTTTT. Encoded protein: CSARLAGGNTGELFF.

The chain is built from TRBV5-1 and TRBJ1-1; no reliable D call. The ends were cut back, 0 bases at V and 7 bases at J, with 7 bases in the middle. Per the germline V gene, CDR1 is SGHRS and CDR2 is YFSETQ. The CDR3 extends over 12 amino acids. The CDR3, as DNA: TGCGCCAGCAGCTTGGTCGGATTTGAAGCTTTCTTT. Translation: CASSLVGFEAFF.

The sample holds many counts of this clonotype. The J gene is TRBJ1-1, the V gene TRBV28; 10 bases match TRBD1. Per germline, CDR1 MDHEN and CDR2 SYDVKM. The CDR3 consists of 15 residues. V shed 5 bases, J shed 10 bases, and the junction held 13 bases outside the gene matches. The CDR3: CASSPPDRGSESAFF. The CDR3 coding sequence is TGTGCCAGCAGTCCGCCGGACAGGGGGAGTGAGTCAGCTTTCTTT.

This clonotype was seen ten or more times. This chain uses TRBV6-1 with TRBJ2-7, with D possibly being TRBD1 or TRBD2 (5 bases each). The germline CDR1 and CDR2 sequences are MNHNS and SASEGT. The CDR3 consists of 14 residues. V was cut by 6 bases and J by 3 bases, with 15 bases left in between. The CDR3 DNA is TGTGCCAGCAGCGTACGGGACGGAATCTACGAGCAGTACTTC. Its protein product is CASSVRDGIYEQYF.

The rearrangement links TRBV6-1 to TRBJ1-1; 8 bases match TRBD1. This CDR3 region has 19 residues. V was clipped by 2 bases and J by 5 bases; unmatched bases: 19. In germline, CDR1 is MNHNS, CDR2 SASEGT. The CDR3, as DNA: TGTGCCAGCAGTGAATTTGGACACCCTCTCGCGACAGGGGTGACTGAAGCTTTCTTT. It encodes CASSEFGHPLATGVTEAFF.

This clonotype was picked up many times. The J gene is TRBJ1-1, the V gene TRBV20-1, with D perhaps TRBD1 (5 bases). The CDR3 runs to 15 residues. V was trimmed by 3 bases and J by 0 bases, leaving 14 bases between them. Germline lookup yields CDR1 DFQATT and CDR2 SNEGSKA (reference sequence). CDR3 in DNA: TGCAGTGCTAGGCTTGGGGGTGGGATGAACACTGAAGCTTTCTTT. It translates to CSARLGGGMNTEAFF.

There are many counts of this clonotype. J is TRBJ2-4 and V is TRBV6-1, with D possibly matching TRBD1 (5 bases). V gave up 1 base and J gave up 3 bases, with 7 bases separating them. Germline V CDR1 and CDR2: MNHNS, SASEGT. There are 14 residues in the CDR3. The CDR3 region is CASSEGGFKNIQYF. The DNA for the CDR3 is TGTGCCAGCAGTGAAGGGGGCTTCAAAAACATTCAGTACTTC.

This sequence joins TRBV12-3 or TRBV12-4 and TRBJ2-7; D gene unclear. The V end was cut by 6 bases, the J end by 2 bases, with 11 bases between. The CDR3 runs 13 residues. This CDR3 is CASSPQVAYEQYF. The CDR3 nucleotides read TGTGCCAGCAGCCCCCAAGTAGCCTACGAGCAGTACTTC.

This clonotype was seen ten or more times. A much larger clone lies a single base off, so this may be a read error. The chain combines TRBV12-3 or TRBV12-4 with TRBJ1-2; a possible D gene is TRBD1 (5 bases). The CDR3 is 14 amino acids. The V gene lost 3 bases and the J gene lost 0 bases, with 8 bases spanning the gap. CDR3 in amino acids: CASSLGESNYGYTF. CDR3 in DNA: TGTGCCAGCAGTTTGGGGGAATCTAACTATGGCTACACCTTC.

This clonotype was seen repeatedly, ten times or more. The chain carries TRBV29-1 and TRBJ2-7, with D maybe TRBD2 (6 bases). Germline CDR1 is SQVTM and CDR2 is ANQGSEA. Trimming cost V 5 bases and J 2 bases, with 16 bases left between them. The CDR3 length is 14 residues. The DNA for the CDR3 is TGCAGCGTTTTACTTAGCGGCCATACCTACGAGCAGTACTTC. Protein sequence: CSVLLSGHTYEQYF.

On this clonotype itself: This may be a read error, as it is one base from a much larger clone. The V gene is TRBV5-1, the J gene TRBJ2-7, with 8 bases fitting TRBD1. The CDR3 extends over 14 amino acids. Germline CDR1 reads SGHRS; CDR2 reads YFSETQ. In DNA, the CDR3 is TGCGTCAGCAGCGGCATAACAGGGGGCTACGAGCAGTACTTC. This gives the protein CVSSGITGGYEQYF.

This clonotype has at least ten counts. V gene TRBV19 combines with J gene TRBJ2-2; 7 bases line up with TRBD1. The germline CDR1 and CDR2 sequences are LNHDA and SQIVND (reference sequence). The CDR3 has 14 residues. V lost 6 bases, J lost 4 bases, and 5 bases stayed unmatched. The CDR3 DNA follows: TGTGCCAGTAGCAAGACAGGGAGCACCGGGGAGCTGTTTTTT. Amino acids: CASSKTGSTGELFF. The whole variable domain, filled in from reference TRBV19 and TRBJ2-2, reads DGGITQSPKYLFRKEGQNVTLSCEQNLNHDAMYWYRQDPGQGLRLIYYSQIVNDFQKGDIAEGYSVSREKKESFPLTVTSAQKNPTAFYLCASSKTGSTGELFFGEGSRLTVL.

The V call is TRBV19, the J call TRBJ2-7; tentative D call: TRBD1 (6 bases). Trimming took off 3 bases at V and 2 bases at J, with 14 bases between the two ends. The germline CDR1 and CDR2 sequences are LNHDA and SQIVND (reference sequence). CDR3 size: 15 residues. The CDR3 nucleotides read TGTGCCAGTAGTATCGGACAGCTCTACACCTACGAGCAGTACTTC. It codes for CASSIGQLYTYEQYF. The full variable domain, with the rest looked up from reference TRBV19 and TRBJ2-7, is DGGITQSPKYLFRKEGQNVTLSCEQNLNHDAMYWYRQDPGQGLRLIYYSQIVNDFQKGDIAEGYSVSREKKESFPLTVTSAQKNPTAFYLCASSIGQLYTYEQYFGPGTRLTVT.

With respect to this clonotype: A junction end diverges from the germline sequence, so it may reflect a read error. CDR3 DNA sequence: TGCAGTGCTAGAGTCGGCGGGACAGCCAAAAACATTAAGTACTTC. This gives the protein CSARVGGTAKNIKYF. The chain is built from TRBV20-1 and TRBJ2-4; TRBD1 is a possible D gene (7 bases). This CDR3 has 15 residues. CDR1 and CDR2 from the germline V gene are DFQATT and SNEGSKA (reference sequence).

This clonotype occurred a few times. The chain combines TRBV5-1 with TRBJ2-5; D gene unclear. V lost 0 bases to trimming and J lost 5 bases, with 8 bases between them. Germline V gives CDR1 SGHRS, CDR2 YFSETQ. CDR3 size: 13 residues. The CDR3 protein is CASSLGPPETQYF. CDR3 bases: TGCGCCAGCAGCTTGGGGCCCCCGGAGACCCAGTACTTC.

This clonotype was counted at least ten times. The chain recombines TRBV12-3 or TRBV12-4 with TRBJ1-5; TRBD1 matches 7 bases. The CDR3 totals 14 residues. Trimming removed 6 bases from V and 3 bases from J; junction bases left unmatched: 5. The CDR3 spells CASSSTGSNQPQHF. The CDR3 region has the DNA TGTGCCAGCAGCTCGACAGGGTCCAATCAGCCCCAGCATTTT.

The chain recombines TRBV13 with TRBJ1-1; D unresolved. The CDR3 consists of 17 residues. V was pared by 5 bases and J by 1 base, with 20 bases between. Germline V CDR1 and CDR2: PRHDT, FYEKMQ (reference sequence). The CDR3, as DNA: TGTGCCAGCAGCCTCCCCTTGGGTCTGGGCGCGAACACTGAAGCTTTCTTT. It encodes CASSLPLGLGANTEAFF.

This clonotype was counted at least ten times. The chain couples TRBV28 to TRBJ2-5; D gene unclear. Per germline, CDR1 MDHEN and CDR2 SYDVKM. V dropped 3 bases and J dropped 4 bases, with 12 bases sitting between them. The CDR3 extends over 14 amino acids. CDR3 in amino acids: CASSLDPWRETQYF. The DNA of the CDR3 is TGTGCCAGCAGTTTGGACCCTTGGCGAGAGACCCAGTACTTC.